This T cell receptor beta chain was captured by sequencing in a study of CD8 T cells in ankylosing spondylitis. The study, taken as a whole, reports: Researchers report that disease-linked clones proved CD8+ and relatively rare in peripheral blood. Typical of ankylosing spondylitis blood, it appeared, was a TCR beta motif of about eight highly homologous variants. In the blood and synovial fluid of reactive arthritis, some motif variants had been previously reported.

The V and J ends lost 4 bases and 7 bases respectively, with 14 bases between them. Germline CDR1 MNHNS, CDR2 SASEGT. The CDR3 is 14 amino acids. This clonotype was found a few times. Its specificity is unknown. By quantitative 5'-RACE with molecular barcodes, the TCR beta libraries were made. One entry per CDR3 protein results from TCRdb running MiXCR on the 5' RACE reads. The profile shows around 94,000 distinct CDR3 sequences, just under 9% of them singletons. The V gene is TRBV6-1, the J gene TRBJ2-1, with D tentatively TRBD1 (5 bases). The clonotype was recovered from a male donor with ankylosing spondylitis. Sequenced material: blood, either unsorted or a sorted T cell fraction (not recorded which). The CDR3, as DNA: TGTGCCAGCAGTGTAATAGGGGTTTGGAATGAGCAGTTCTTC. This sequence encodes CASSVIGVWNEQFF.